Following are 23 T cell receptor beta chains from one sample sequenced in a study of OX40 agonist ivuxolimab in advanced cancers. Method: immunoSEQ multiplex PCR; TCRdb's copy keeps in-frame clones and lacks some. This sample has tens of thousands of clones; about 88% occur once, and the top ten carry about 52%. Here the sequenced sample was CD4+ or CD8+ T cells sorted from blood, taken in a trial of the OX40 agonist ivuxolimab. All receptors come from an adult with an advanced solid tumor such as melanoma, head and neck, liver or kidney cancer.

This clone has more than one count but fewer than ten. The genes are TRBV2 and TRBJ1-1; no firm D call. From germline, CDR1 is SNHLY and CDR2 FYNNEI. This CDR3 has 13 amino acids. V gave up 4 bases and J gave up 6 bases, with 12 bases separating them. The CDR3 sequence: CASSVENSAEAFF. The CDR3 nucleotides are TGTGCCAGCAGTGTCGAAAATAGCGCTGAAGCTTTCTTT.

This clone was picked up a small number of times. This chain connects TRBV30 to TRBJ2-5; D unclear. Germline values: CDR1 GTSNPN, CDR2 SVGIG (reference sequence). The CDR3 length is 15 residues. V shed 0 bases and J shed 4 bases, with 15 bases lying between them. The CDR3 spells CAWSVPDLARETQYF. The CDR3 DNA reads TGTGCCTGGAGTGTACCGGACCTCGCGCGAGAGACCCAGTACTTC.

This clone came up a few times. The rearrangement links TRBV6-4 to TRBJ2-3; 11 nucleotides align to TRBD2. V gave up 5 bases and J gave up 6 bases; unmatched junction bases: 7. Germline V CDR1 and CDR2: MRHNA, SNTAGT. This CDR3 is 15 amino acids long. For the CDR3, the DNA is TGTGCCAGCAGTCTCACTAGCGGGGGCGTTGATACGCAGTATTTT. It yields the protein CASSLTSGGVDTQYF.

The rearrangement links TRBV30 to TRBJ2-7; no definite D call. Deletions cut 3 bases from V and 2 bases from J, with 11 bases between. The length of the CDR3 is 13 residues. The V gene's germline CDR1 is GTSNPN and CDR2 SVGIG (reference sequence). The CDR3 is CAWSEDTTYEQYF. For the CDR3, the DNA is TGTGCCTGGAGCGAAGACACAACCTACGAGCAGTACTTC.

The chain joins TRBV5-8 to TRBJ2-7; weak D call: TRBD2 (6 bases). V lost 2 bases and J lost 7, with 10 bases in between. The CDR3 contains 12 residues. The germline CDR1 and CDR2 sequences are SGHTS and YDEGEE. The CDR3 loop reads CASSFGDWEQYF. CDR3 nucleotides: TGTGCCAGCAGCTTCGGGGACTGGGAGCAGTACTTC.

CDR3 region: CASRGETQYF. The CDR3 coding sequence is TGTGCCAGCAGGGGAGAGACCCAGTACTTC. The chain has TRBV6-1 and TRBJ2-5; D gene uncertain. The length of the CDR3 is 10 residues. Germline V lookup: CDR1 MNHNS, CDR2 SASEGT. The V end lost 6 bases, the J end lost 4 bases, and 3 bases lay between the germline ends.

This rearrangement joins TRBV5-5 to TRBJ2-7, with no clear D. The germline CDR1 and CDR2 sequences are SGHKS and YYEKEE (reference sequence). This CDR3 comprises 13 residues. Trimming removed 1 base at V and 4 bases at J, with 9 bases between. CDR3 coding DNA: TGTGCCAGCAGCTTGATGACTCCTTACGAGCAGTACTTC. Translating it yields CASSLMTPYEQYF. The complete variable domain, with remaining parts taken from reference TRBV5-5 and TRBJ2-7, reads DAGVTQSPTHLIKTRGQQVTLRCSPISGHKSVSWYQQVLGQGPQFIFQYYEKEERGRGNFPDRFSARQFPNYSSELNVNALLLGDSALYLCASSLMTPYEQYFGPGTRLTVT.

This chain joins TRBV6-1 and TRBJ2-5; 8 nucleotides match TRBD2. Trimming removed 6 bases from V and 3 bases from J; junction bases left unmatched: 3. The CDR3 is made up of 13 amino acids. Germline loops: CDR1 MNHNS, CDR2 SASEGT. This chain's CDR3 is CASSNGGEETQYF. CDR3 sequence (DNA): TGTGCCAGCAGCAACGGGGGGGAAGAGACCCAGTACTTC.

The chain uses TRBV7-9 and TRBJ2-7; maybe TRBD1 (5 bases). The V and J ends lost 2 bases and 3 bases respectively, with 11 bases between them. Germline assignment: CDR1 SEHNR and CDR2 FQNEAQ (reference sequence). The CDR3 extends over 14 amino acids. CDR3 sequence reads: CASSLRGRDYEQYF. The CDR3 nucleotides read TGTGCCAGCAGCTTAAGGGGCAGGGACTACGAGCAGTACTTC.

J is TRBJ2-3 and V is TRBV6-4; 12 bases align to TRBD1. The ends lost 2 bases at V and 4 bases at J; junction bases unmatched: 1. CDR3 length: 15 amino acids. Germline assignment: CDR1 MRHNA and CDR2 SNTAGT. CDR3 DNA: TGTGCCAGCAGTGACGGGACAGGGGGCGCAGATACGCAGTATTTT. Translated, it gives CASSDGTGGADTQYF.

V gene TRBV11-3 combines with J gene TRBJ2-1, with D possibly matching TRBD2 (5 bases). Trimming took off 2 bases at V and 7 bases at J, with 15 bases between the two ends. Per germline, CDR1 SGHNT and CDR2 YENEEA. CDR3 length equals 15 residues. The CDR3 loop reads CASSLLAQLGNEQFF. CDR3 DNA: TGTGCCAGCAGCTTACTAGCTCAACTGGGGAATGAGCAGTTCTTC.

The CDR3 region is CASSLGDEQFF. CDR3 coding DNA: TGCGCCAGCAGTCTCGGCGATGAGCAGTTCTTC. The chain combines TRBV10-1 with TRBJ2-1; D is undetermined. V was trimmed by 5 bases and J by 8 bases, leaving 7 bases between them. The germline gives CDR1 WNHNN, CDR2 SYGVQD (reference sequence). This CDR3 comprises 11 residues.

This clone was seen once. This rearrangement joins TRBV28 to TRBJ1-2; tentative D call: TRBD1 (5 bases). V lost 5 bases and J lost 6, with 7 bases in between. The CDR3 length is 11 residues. The germline V gene encodes CDR1 MDHEN and CDR2 SYDVKM. For the CDR3, the DNA is TGTGCCAGCAGTCCCAGGGATGGCTACACCTTC. Its translation: CASSPRDGYTF.

The chain combines TRBV7-3 with TRBJ2-2, with no clear D. V lost 5 bases to trimming and J lost 2 bases, with 3 bases between them. In germline, CDR1 is SGHTA, CDR2 FQGTGA. The CDR3 totals 12 residues. CDR3 amino acids: CASSPNTGELFF. As DNA, the CDR3 is TGTGCCAGCAGCCCCAACACCGGGGAGCTGTTTTTT.

The rearrangement uses TRBV11-2 and TRBJ2-5; perhaps TRBD2 as D (6 bases). CDR1 and CDR2 from the germline V gene are SGHAT and FQNNGV. This CDR3 region has 13 residues. V lost 4 bases and J 5 bases, leaving 11 bases between the germline ends. Here the CDR3 reads CASSSGLGETQYF. CDR3 bases: TGTGCCAGCAGCTCGGGACTTGGGGAGACCCAGTACTTC. The full variable domain, rest sourced from reference TRBV11-2 and TRBJ2-5, is EAGVAQSPRYKIIEKRQSVAFWCNPISGHATLYWYQQILGQGPKLLIQFQNNGVVDDSQLPKDRFSAERLKGVDSTLKIQPAKLEDSAVYLCASSSGLGETQYFGPGTRLLVL.

This clone came up once. The rearrangement uses TRBV11-3 and TRBJ2-1; TRBD2 matches at 16 bases. The CDR3 totals 16 residues. V shed 3 bases and J 6 bases; nucleotides not matched to a gene: 2. The germline V gene encodes CDR1 SGHNT and CDR2 YENEEA. The CDR3 here is CASSLGLAGGVNEQFF. In nucleotides, the CDR3 is TGTGCCAGCAGCTTGGGACTAGCGGGGGGGGTCAATGAGCAGTTCTTC.

This chain connects TRBV27 to TRBJ2-5, with unresolved D. TRBJ2-7 explains the end of the DNA better; the J call may be wrong. CDR1 and CDR2 from the germline V gene are MNHEY and SMNVEV (reference sequence). This CDR3 is built from 15 residues. The CDR3 DNA follows: TGTGCCAGCAGTTTATGGGTCAGGTATGCCTACGAGCAGTACTTC. Amino acids: CASSLWVRYAYEQYF.

This clone was counted only a few times. The rearrangement links TRBV7-7 to TRBJ1-1; TRBD1 might be the D (6 bases). The CDR3 consists of 13 residues. The V gene's germline CDR1 is SSHAT and CDR2 FNYEAQ (reference sequence). The germline V and J ends were trimmed by 4 bases and 0 bases, with 6 bases remaining between them. This CDR3 is CASSWTVNTEAFF. CDR3 nucleotide sequence: TGTGCCAGCAGCTGGACAGTGAACACTGAAGCTTTCTTT.

In its sample, this clone was seen a few times. CDR3 coding DNA: TGTGCCAGCAGCTTAGGGACTTTCTCCCCGGATACGCAGTATTTT. Encoded protein: CASSLGTFSPDTQYF. J is TRBJ2-3 and V is TRBV11-2; possible D gene TRBD2, 5 bases. V was clipped by 1 base and J by 6 bases, with 14 bases between them. From germline, CDR1 is SGHAT and CDR2 FQNNGV. CDR3 length equals 15 residues.

The V gene is TRBV7-9, the J gene TRBJ2-7, with TRBD1 identical over 9 bases. The CDR3 spans 15 residues. CDR1 and CDR2 (germline): SEHNR, FQNEAQ (reference sequence). J gave up 3 bases and V 5 bases, and 8 bases lay outside the gene matches. The CDR3 region has the DNA TGTGCCAGCAGCAGTCAGGGACAGGGTCTCTACGAGCAGTACTTC. This sequence encodes CASSSQGQGLYEQYF.

The chain carries TRBV11-2 and TRBJ2-3; D is perhaps TRBD2 (6 bases). The germline gives CDR1 SGHAT, CDR2 FQNNGV. Trimming removed 3 bases at V and 7 bases at J, with 14 bases between. The CDR3 sequence is 14 residues long. In DNA, the CDR3 is TGTGCCAGCAGCTTCCGGGGAGGACCCTATACGCAGTATTTT. Residues: CASSFRGGPYTQYF.

The CDR3 sequence: CASSSRDRDYEQYF. The CDR3 DNA reads TGTGCCAGCAGCTCCCGGGACAGGGACTACGAGCAGTACTTC. The chain carries TRBV7-9 and TRBJ2-7; 9 bases map to TRBD1. This CDR3 contains 14 residues. Germline CDR1 is SEHNR and CDR2 is FQNEAQ (reference sequence). V dropped 4 bases and J dropped 3; count of bases not matched to a gene: 4.

The chain joins TRBV21-1 to TRBJ2-7; no DNA check was done on the table's D call, TRBD1. TRBV21-1 is termed a pseudogene. This CDR3 has 15 amino acids. CDR3 residues: CASSMLGQGTYEQYF. In nucleotides, the CDR3 is TGTGCCAGCAGCATGTTGGGACAGGGGACCTACGAGCAGTACTTC.